The text below deals with one T cell receptor beta chain. Its target antigen remains unknown. No quality values exist for individual bases; no much larger clone is one base distant. The sample's time point label, in plain terms: after preoperative PTX-NDP chemotherapy. Paclitaxel-nedaplatin was administered to patients as preoperative chemotherapy before surgery. Libraries were built with PCR. Sequencing used a HiSeq X Ten. TCR repertoires were characterized by high-throughput sequencing. The public reads were reanalyzed by TCRdb: fastp trimming at Q25, MiXCR alignment, in-frame beta chains only. Identical CDR3 protein sequences are pooled into one entry, listed with their most common genes and DNA. In this sample the table shows 9,500 to 11,000 distinct CDR3 sequences, more than 60% of which occur a single time. The biggest ten clones account for less than 30% of the sample. This sample was included in a study of esophageal squamous cell carcinoma under preoperative chemotherapy (dated 2018 in TCRdb). Turning to the overall study: Both tumor-infiltrating lymphocytes and peripheral blood T cells had their TCR repertoires profiled in the study. The cohort comprised a handful of patients with primary esophageal squamous cell carcinoma. The effects of paclitaxel-nedaplatin chemotherapy on T-cell receptor repertoires in patients with esophageal squamous cell carcinoma were assessed. Repertoires were compared between samples taken before and after paclitaxel-nedaplatin therapy.

Broader findings and caveats from the paper: Tumor-infiltrating lymphocytes after treatment appeared to come partly from peripheral T cells migrating into the tumor, rather than solely from local clonal changes. Paclitaxel-nedaplatin therapy caused immediate and substantial changes in clonotype frequency, and abundant clones were more likely to contract than to amplify. The cohort was small, with only 5 or 6 patients with esophageal squamous cell carcinoma analyzed. TCR diversity increased significantly in peripheral T cells after chemotherapy, but not in tumor-infiltrating lymphocytes.

As encoded in the germline V gene (reference sequence), CDR1 is SEHNR while CDR2 is FQNEAQ. The CDR3 starts with the cysteine, ends with the phenylalanine, and has 16 residues. The kept DNA is CDR3 alone, 48 bases in frame from the first base. Trimmed from V: 2 bases; trimmed from J: 2 bases; junction bases lacking a gene match: 5. The V gene is TRBV7-9 and the J gene is TRBJ2-2; 7 bases in the junction line up with TRBD1. This material was collected from a patient given preoperative chemotherapy. This receptor was identified in a human donor with esophageal squamous cell carcinoma. The donor label of this sample is uncertain. This receptor has the CDR3 CASSLPGTDNTGELFF. The DNA is TGTGCCAGCAGCTTACCCGGGACAGACAACACCGGGGAGCTGTTTTTT.